This T cell receptor (beta chain) was obtained from a study of CD8 T cell repertoires and HIV-1 epitope variants. Trimming at V came to 1 base and at J to 6 bases, leaving 5 bases not matched to a gene. Germline V gene sequence: CDR1 LNHDA, CDR2 SQIVND (reference sequence). The CDR3 has 15 amino acids. A note on this clone: The antigen remains unidentified.

TCRdb's table, derived via immunoSEQ multiplex PCR, lists solely in-frame clones and lacks some. The data hold several thousand clones, with about 64% observed a single time. This clonotype was obtained from a male donor with HIV. The rearrangement joins TRBV19 to TRBJ2-1, with TRBD2 identical over 8 bases. The sequenced sample consisted of cultured CD8+ T cells derived from PBMCs. The CDR3 is CASSIGTSWSNEQFF. In nucleotides, the CDR3 is TGTGCCAGTAGTATAGGGACTAGCTGGAGCAATGAGCAGTTCTTC. Combining the CDR3 with reference TRBV19 and TRBJ2-1 gives the whole variable domain DGGITQSPKYLFRKEGQNVTLSCEQNLNHDAMYWYRQDPGQGLRLIYYSQIVNDFQKGDIAEGYSVSREKKESFPLTVTSAQKNPTAFYLCASSIGTSWSNEQFFGPGTRLTVL.